This TCR beta chain was identified in a study of early T cells in non-severe SARS-CoV-2 infection. The protocol attached unique molecular identifiers to individual cDNA molecules. TCRdb redid the calling of the 5' RACE reads with MiXCR, one entry per CDR3 protein. The data hold about 98,000 distinct CDR3 sequences, with roughly 9.6% observed a single time. V was clipped by 3 bases and J by 5 bases, with 12 bases between them. The CDR3 contains 15 residues. CDR1 is KGHDR, CDR2 SFDVKD, per germline. The specimen sequenced was whole blood. This sequence joins TRBV24-1 and TRBJ2-2; D gene unclear. The clonotype comes from an adult who was a healthcare worker with PCR-confirmed SARS-CoV-2 infection or an uninfected control (not recorded which). The CDR3: CATSDPATQTGELFF. The CDR3 nucleotides are TGTGCCACCAGTGATCCGGCCACGCAAACCGGGGAGCTGTTTTTT.